The TCR beta chain described here comes from a study of CD8+ T cells in alopecia areata. The overall study: Patients in the treated group were given tofacitinib by mouth, 5 to 10 mg twice a day. Treated patients were scored for severity by percent of scalp affected.

Study-wide points: Scalp clonality decreased significantly with tofacitinib, and so did expanded CD8+ clones among the top 100. Scalp sample sequencing also detects resident alphabeta T cells of normal skin.

Documented treatment: oral pan-JAK inhibitor, 5-10 mg twice daily. Extracted RNA was reverse transcribed into cDNA, the sequencing template. The method was immunoSEQ multiplex PCR; TCRdb's version includes in-frame clones alone and lacks a portion of them. The table lists about 190,000 clones, 58% of them singletons. On this clone itself: Antigen specificity is unknown.

The sample here was CD8+ T cells sorted from blood, taken at week 24, from a patient treated with tofacitinib. This receptor was identified in a human donor with alopecia areata.

In nucleotides, the CDR3 is TGCGCCAGCAGCCAAGAAGCGGCAGTCCCCGGGGAGCTGTTTTTT. Its translation is CASSQEAAVPGELFF. The V gene is TRBV4-1, the J gene TRBJ2-2; weak D call: TRBD2 (5 bases). The length of the CDR3 is 15 residues. CDR1 MGHRA and CDR2 YSYEKL come from the germline V gene. Between the trimmed V and J ends, which lost 0 bases and 6 bases, there was a span of 11 bases.